One sample yielded the 3 T cell receptor beta chains listed below, sequenced in a study of T cells in Graves' hyperthyroidism and ophthalmopathy. Using RNA transcripts as the source, TCR beta CDR3 regions were amplified. The HTBI primer set served for first-round RT-PCR of the TCR CDR3. TCRdb ran MiXCR on the multiplex PCR reads and lists one entry per CDR3 protein. The sample shows about 690,000 distinct CDR3 sequences, around 15% of them seen only once. Specimen: blood. All receptors derive from a man between 45 and 60 years old with Graves' hyperthyroidism.

This chain connects TRBV5-1 to TRBJ2-7, with D perhaps matching TRBD1 or TRBD2 (5 bases each). Germline V gene sequence: CDR1 SGHRS, CDR2 YFSETQ. V was clipped by 3 bases and J by 3 bases, with 16 bases between them. The CDR3 consists of 15 residues. The CDR3 DNA is TGCGCCAGCAGCTCACCAAGGGACGGAGACTACGAGCAGTACTTC. Its protein is CASSSPRDGDYEQYF.

This clonotype was detected many times. The chain combines TRBV28 with TRBJ2-7; D gene unclear. Germline CDR1 MDHEN, CDR2 SYDVKM. This CDR3 is built from 13 residues. V was cut by 6 bases and J by 6 bases, with 15 bases left in between. The CDR3 reads CASSPFRIGEQYF. The CDR3 nucleotides read TGTGCCAGCAGCCCGTTTCGTATCGGCGAGCAGTACTTC.

This clonotype has ten or more counts. V gene TRBV2 combines with J gene TRBJ2-1; D possibly corresponds to TRBD2 (5 bases). Between the trimmed V and J ends, which lost 5 bases and 11 bases, there was a span of 7 bases. The V gene's germline CDR1 is SNHLY and CDR2 FYNNEI. This CDR3 is built from 10 residues. The CDR3 DNA reads TGTGCCAGCAGTCCCGGGAAGCAGTTCTTC. Its translation is CASSPGKQFF.